The present TCR beta chain was sequenced within a study of T cell repertoires and Cas9 in healthy adults. Study-level background: CD4 and CD8 compartments: SpCas9-reactive T cells profiled for potency, cytotoxicity, lineage.

To note about this clone: Its antigen is not known.

CDR1 is LGHNA, CDR2 YNFKEQ, per germline. Deletions cut 0 bases from V and 4 bases from J, with 8 bases between. The CDR3 contains 14 residues. Study results and limitations: SpCas9-reactive regulatory T cells reportedly mitigated SpCas9-reactive effector T cells in vitro.

The repertoire was sequenced with immunoSEQ multiplex PCR; TCRdb's copy has only in-frame clones and lacks some. The sample lists approximately 16,000 clones, around 90% occurring once. Input material: Tregs (CD4+, CD25+, CD127-, CD137-, CD154-) from PBMCs; culture status not recorded. The source of this sequence is a human donor in good health. The gene calls are TRBV4-2 and TRBJ2-3; no clear D. CDR3 sequence: CASSQEPLSDTQYF. The CDR3 DNA sequence: TGTGCCAGCAGCCAAGAGCCGCTATCAGATACGCAGTATTTT.